The T cell receptor beta chain under discussion was sequenced for a study of T cell responses to AZD1222 COVID-19 vaccine. Germline CDR1 and CDR2: WNHNN and SYGVQD (reference sequence). The CDR3 runs 16 residues. V was shortened by 0 bases and J by 4 bases, with 16 bases between the two germline ends. Method: immunoSEQ multiplex PCR; TCRdb's copy keeps in-frame clones and lacks some. The sample shows 15,000 to 18,000 clones, around 89% of them seen only once. Worth noting for this clone: The antigen is undetermined.

Study-wide points: Without day 14 samples, only post-peak T cell repertoires were studied. It should be noted that donors were predominantly white British and more often female, and clonal diversity was possibly underestimated. Reportedly, close to half of spike-specific TCRs are directed against unmutated variant regions.

The chain uses TRBV10-1 and TRBJ2-7; possibly TRBD1 for D (7 bases). This clonotype originated in an adult who received the AZD1222 COVID-19 vaccine. This specimen consisted of peripheral blood, obtained 28 days after the second AZD1222 dose. CDR3 sequence reads: CASSESVGGAGYEQYF. The CDR3 DNA reads TGCGCCAGCAGTGAGTCGGTAGGGGGCGCGGGGTACGAGCAGTACTTC.